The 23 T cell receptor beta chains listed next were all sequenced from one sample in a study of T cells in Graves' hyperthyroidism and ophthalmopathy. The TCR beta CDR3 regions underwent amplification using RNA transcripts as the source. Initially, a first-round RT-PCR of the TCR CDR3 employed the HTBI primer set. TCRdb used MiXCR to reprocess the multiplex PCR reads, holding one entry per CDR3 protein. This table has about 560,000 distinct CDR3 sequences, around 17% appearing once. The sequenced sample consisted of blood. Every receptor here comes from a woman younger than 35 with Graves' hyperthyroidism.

The CDR3 bases are TGTGCCAGCAGTTCTGACAGGATTTATGGCTACACCTTC. Translated: CASSSDRIYGYTF. The gene calls are TRBV7-2 and TRBJ1-2, with D possibly matching TRBD1 (6 bases). Germline V gives CDR1 SGHTA, CDR2 FQGNSA. V was cut by 6 bases and J by 5 bases, with 13 bases left in between. This CDR3 is 13 amino acids long.

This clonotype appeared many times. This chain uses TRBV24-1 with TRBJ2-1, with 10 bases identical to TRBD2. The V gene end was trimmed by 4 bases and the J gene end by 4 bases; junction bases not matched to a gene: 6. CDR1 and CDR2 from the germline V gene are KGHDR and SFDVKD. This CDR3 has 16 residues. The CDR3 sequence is CATSDTLAGVYNEQFF. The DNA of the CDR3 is TGTGCCACCAGTGACACCCTAGCGGGGGTGTACAATGAGCAGTTCTTC.

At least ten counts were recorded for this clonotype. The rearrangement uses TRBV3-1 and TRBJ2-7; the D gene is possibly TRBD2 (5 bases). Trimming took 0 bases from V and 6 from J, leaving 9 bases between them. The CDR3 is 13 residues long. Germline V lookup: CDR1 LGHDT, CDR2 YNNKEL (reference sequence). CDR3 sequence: CASSQERGIEQYF. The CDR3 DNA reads TGTGCCAGCAGCCAAGAACGGGGTATCGAGCAGTACTTC.

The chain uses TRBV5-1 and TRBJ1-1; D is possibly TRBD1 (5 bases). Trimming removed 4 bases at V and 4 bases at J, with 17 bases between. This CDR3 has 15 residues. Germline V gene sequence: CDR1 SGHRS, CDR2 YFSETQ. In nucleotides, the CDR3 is TGCGCCAGCAGCCGGAGGGGCGGGGAAAGCACTGAAGCTTTCTTT. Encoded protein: CASSRRGGESTEAFF.

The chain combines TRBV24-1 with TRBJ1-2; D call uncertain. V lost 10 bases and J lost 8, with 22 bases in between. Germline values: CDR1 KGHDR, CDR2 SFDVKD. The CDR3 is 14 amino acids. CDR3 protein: CATLFTEDQRGYTF. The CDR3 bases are TGTGCCACTCTTTTTACCGAGGACCAGCGGGGCTACACCTTC.

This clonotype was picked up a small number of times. The CDR3: CATTQIRNEQFF. The CDR3 nucleotides read TGTGCCACCACTCAGATTAGGAATGAGCAGTTCTTC. V usage is TRBV15 and J usage is TRBJ2-1; D not certain. The germline gives CDR1 LNHNV, CDR2 YYDKDF (reference sequence). Trimming stripped 7 bases from V and 7 bases from J, with 11 bases between. This CDR3 spans 12 amino acids.

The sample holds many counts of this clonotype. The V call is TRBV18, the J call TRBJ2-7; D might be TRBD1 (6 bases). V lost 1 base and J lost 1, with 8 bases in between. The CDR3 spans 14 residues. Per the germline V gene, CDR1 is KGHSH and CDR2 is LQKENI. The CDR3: CASSPQTGSYEQYF. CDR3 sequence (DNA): TGTGCCAGCTCACCACAGACAGGTTCCTACGAGCAGTACTTC.

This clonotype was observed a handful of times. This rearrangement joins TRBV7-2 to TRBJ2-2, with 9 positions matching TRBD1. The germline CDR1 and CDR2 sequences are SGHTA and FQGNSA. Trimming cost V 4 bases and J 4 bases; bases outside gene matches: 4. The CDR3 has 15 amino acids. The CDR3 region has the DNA TGTGCCAGCAGCTGGGACAGGGTTAGCACCGGGGAGCTGTTTTTT. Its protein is CASSWDRVSTGELFF.

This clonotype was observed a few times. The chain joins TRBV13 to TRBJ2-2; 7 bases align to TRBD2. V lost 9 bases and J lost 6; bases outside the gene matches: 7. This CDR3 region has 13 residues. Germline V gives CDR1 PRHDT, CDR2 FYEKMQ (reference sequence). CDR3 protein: CASQRGGAGELFF. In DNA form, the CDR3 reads TGTGCCAGTCAGCGGGGAGGGGCCGGGGAGCTGTTTTTT.

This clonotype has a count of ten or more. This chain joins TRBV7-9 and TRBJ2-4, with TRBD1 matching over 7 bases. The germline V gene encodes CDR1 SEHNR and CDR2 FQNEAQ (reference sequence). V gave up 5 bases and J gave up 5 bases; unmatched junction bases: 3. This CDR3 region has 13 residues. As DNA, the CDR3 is TGTGCCAGCAGCGGGGGACAGCAAAACATTCAGTACTTC. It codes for CASSGGQQNIQYF.

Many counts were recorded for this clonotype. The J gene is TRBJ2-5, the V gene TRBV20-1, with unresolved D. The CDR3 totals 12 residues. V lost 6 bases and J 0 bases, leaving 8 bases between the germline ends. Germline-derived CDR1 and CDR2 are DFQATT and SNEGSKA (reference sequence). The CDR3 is CSAHEYQETQYF. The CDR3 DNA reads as TGCAGTGCCCATGAGTACCAAGAGACCCAGTACTTC.

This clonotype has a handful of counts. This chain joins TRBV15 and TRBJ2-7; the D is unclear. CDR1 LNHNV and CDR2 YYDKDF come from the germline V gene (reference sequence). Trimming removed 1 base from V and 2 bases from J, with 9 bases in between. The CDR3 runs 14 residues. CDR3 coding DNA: TGTGCCACCAGCAGAGGTGTCGGAACCTACGAGCAGTACTTC. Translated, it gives CATSRGVGTYEQYF.

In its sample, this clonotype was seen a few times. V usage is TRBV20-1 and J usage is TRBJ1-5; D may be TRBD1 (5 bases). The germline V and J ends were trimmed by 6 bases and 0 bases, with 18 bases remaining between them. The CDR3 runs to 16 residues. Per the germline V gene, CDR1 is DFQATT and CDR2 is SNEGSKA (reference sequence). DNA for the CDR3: TGCAGTGCCAGTGGCAGGGCGACGGATAGCAATCAGCCCCAGCATTTT. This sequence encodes CSASGRATDSNQPQHF.

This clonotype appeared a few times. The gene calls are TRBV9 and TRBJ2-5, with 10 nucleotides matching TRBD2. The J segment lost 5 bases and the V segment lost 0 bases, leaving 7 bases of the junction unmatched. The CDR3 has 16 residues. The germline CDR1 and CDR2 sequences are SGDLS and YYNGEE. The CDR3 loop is CASSVVSSGGMETQYF. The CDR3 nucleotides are TGTGCCAGCAGCGTAGTGTCTAGCGGGGGTATGGAGACCCAGTACTTC.

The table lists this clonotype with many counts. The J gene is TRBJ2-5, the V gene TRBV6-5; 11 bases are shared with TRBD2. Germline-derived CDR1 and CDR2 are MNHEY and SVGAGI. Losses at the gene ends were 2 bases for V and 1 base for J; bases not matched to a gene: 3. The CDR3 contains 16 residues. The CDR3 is CASSYRGLAVQETQYF. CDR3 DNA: TGTGCCAGCAGTTACAGGGGACTAGCGGTCCAAGAGACCCAGTACTTC.

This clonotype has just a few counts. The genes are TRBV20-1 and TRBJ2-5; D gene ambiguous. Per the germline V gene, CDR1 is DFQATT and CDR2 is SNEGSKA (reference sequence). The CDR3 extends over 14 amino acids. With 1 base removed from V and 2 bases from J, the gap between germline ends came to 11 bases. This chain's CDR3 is CSARGSLGQETQYF. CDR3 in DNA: TGCAGTGCTAGAGGTAGCTTGGGACAAGAGACCCAGTACTTC.

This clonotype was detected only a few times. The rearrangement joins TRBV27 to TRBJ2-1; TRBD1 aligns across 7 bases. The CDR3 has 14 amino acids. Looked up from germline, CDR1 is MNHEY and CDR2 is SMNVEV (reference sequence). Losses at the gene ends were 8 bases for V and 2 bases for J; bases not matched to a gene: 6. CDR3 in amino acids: CASSGTATYNEQFF. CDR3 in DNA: TGTGCCAGCTCAGGGACAGCCACCTACAATGAGCAGTTCTTC.

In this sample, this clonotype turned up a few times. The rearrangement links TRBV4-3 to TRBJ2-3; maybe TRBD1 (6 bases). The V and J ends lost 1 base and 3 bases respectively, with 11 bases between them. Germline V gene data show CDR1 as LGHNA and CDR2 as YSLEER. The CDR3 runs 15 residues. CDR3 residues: CASSQVGAPTDTQYF. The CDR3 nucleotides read TGCGCCAGCAGCCAAGTGGGGGCGCCGACAGATACGCAGTATTTT.

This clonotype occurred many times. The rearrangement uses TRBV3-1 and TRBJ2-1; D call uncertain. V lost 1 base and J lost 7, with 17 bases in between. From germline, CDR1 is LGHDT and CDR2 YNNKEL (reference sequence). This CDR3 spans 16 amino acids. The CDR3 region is CASSQVVLSMGNEQFF. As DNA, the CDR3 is TGTGCCAGCAGCCAAGTGGTCCTTTCGATGGGGAATGAGCAGTTCTTC.

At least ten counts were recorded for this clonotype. This CDR3 reads CSATQEQGARVQPQHF. CDR3 in DNA: TGCAGTGCTACCCAAGAACAGGGGGCTAGGGTGCAGCCCCAGCATTTT. The genes are TRBV20-1 and TRBJ1-5; 9 nucleotides match TRBD1. The CDR3 has 16 residues. After removal of 4 bases from V and 7 bases from J, the junction contained 14 bases not matched to a gene. Germline V gives CDR1 DFQATT, CDR2 SNEGSKA (reference sequence).

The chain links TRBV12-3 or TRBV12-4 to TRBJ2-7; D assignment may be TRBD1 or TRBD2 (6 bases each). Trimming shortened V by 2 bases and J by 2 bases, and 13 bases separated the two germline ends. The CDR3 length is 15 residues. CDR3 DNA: TGTGCCAGCAGTTTATACGGGGGCGCCCCCTACGAGCAGTACTTC. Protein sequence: CASSLYGGAPYEQYF.

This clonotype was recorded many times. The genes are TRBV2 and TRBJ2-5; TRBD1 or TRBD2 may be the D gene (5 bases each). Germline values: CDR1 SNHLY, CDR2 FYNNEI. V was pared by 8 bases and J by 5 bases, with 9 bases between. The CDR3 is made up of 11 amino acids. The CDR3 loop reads CASGGFETQYF. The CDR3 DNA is TGTGCCAGCGGGGGTTTTGAGACCCAGTACTTC.

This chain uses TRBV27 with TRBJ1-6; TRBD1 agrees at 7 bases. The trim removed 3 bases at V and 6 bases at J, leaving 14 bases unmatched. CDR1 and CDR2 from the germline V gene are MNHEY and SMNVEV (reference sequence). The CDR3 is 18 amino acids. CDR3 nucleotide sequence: TGTGCCAGCAGTTTCAATGGCAGGGGGAATTTATTTAATTCACCCCTCCACTTT. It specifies CASSFNGRGNLFNSPLHF.